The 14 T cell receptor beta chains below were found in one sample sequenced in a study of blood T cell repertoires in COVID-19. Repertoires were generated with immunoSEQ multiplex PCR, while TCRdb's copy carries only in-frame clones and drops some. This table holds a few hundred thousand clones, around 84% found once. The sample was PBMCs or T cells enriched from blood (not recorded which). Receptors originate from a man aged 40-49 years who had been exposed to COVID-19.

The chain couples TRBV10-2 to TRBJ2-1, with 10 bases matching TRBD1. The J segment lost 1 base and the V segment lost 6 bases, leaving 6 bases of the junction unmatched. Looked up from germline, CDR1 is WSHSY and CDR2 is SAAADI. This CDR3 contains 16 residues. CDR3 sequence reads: CASRTGGARSYNEQFF. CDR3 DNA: TGCGCCAGCAGGACAGGGGGCGCAAGATCCTACAATGAGCAGTTCTTC.

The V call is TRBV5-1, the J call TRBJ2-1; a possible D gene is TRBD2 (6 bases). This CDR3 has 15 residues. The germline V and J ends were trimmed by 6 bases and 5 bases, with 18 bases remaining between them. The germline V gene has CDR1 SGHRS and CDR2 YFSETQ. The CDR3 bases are TGCGCCAGCACCCAGGCGGCTAGCGCAAACAATGAGCAGTTCTTC. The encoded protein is CASTQAASANNEQFF.

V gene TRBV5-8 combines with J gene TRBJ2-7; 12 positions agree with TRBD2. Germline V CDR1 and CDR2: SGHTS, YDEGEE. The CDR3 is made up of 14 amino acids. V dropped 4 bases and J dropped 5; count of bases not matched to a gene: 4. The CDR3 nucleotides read TGTGCCAGCAGCCCATGGACTAGCGGGAACGAGCAGTACTTC. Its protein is CASSPWTSGNEQYF.

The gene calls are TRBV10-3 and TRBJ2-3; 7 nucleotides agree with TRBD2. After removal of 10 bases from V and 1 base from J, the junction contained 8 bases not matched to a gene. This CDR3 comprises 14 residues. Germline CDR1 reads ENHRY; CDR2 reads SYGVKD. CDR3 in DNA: TGTGCCACGCAGACTAGCATGGGCACAGATACGCAGTATTTT. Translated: CATQTSMGTDTQYF.

DNA of the CDR3: TGTGCCTGGGCCTTGTGGGGGGGCACTGAAGCTTTCTTT. This encodes CAWALWGGTEAFF. The V and J genes are TRBV30 and TRBJ1-1; D is perhaps TRBD1 (5 bases). The CDR3 loop spans 13 amino acids. Trimming left V 5 bases short and J 4 bases short, with 14 bases between. In germline, CDR1 is GTSNPN, CDR2 SVGIG (reference sequence).

This chain's CDR3 is CASSPSPTVLVTGELFF. CDR3 sequence (DNA): TGTGCCAGCAGCCCCTCGCCGACAGTACTTGTTACCGGGGAGCTGTTTTTT. The chain has TRBV7-3 and TRBJ2-2; TRBD1 is a possible D gene (5 bases). Looked up from germline, CDR1 is SGHTA and CDR2 is FQGTGA. The V and J ends lost 5 bases and 5 bases respectively, with 21 bases between them. The CDR3 spans 17 residues. The variable domain in full, completed from reference TRBV7-3 and TRBJ2-2, reads GAGVSQTPSNKVTEKGKYVELRCDPISGHTALYWYRQSLGQGPEFLIYFQGTGAADDSGLPNDRFFAVRPEGSVSTLKIQRTERGDSAVYLCASSPSPTVLVTGELFFGEGSRLTVL.

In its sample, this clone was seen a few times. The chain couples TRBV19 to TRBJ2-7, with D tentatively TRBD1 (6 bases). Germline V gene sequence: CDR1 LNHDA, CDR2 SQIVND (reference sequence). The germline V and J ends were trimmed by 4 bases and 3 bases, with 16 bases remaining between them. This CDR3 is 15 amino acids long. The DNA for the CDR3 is TGTGCCAGTAGTACCAAAGACAGGTGGGACTACGAGCAGTACTTC. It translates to CASSTKDRWDYEQYF.

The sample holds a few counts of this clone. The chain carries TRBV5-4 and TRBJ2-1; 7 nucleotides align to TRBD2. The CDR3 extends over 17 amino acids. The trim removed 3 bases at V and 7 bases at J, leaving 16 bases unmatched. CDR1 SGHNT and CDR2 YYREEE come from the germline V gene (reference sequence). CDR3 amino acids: CASSSSARGLDINEQFF. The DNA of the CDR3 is TGTGCCAGCAGCTCGTCAGCGCGAGGACTAGATATAAATGAGCAGTTCTTC.

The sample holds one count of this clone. CDR3 in amino acids: CATSDYSNYGYTF. In DNA, the CDR3 is TGTGCCACCAGTGATTACAGTAACTATGGCTACACCTTC. This sequence joins TRBV24-1 and TRBJ1-2; D gene uncertain. V lost 2 bases to trimming and J lost 1 base, with 4 bases between them. This CDR3 has 13 residues. The germline V gene has CDR1 KGHDR and CDR2 SFDVKD.

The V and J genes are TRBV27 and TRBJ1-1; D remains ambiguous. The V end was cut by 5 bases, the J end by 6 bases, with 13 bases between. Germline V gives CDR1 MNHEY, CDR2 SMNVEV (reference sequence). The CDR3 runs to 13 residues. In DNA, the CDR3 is TGTGCCAGCAGTGCGTATGGGAGCTCTGAAGCTTTCTTT. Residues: CASSAYGSSEAFF.

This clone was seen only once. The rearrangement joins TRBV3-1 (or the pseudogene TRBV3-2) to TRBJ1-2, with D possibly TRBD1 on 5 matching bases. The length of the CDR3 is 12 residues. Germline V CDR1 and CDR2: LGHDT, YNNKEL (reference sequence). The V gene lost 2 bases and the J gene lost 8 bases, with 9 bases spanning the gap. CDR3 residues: CASSQPGLGYTF. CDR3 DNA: TGTGCCAGCAGCCAACCGGGACTCGGCTACACCTTC.

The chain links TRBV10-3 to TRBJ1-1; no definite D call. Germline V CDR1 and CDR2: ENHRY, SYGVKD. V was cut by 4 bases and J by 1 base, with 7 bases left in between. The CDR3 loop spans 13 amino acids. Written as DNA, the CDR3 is TGTGCCATCAGTGTTAGCGAGAACACTGAAGCTTTCTTT. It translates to CAISVSENTEAFF.

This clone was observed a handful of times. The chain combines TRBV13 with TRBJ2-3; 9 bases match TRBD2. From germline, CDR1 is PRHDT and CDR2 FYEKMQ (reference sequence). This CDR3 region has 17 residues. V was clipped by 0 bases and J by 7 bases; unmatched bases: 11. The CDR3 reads CASSLGRSLAGINTQYF. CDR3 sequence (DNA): TGTGCCAGCAGCTTAGGCCGTAGTCTAGCGGGGATCAATACGCAGTATTTT.

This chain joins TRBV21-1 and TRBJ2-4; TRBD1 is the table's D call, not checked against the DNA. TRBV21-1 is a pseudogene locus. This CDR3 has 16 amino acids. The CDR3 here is CASSTGLTEAKNIQYF. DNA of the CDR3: TGTGCCAGCAGCACCGGGTTGACAGAAGCCAAAAACATTCAGTACTTC.